The 20 T cell receptor beta chains below were found in one sample sequenced in a study of T cell responses to AZD1222 COVID-19 vaccine (dated by TCRdb to the early 2020s). The label giving this sample's time point can be read as: baseline before first vaccination. The library was built by means of the immunoSEQ multiplex PCR assay. Drawn from immuneACCESS, this table holds only the in-frame rearrangements with V and J called that TCRdb kept. Clones are partly lost; checked studies trace under half to an unresolved V gene and leave the rest unexplained. Counted in this sample were about 110,000 clones; 75% to 90% of them appeared once. 5% to 5.5% of the sample is taken by the ten largest. The specimen comprised peripheral blood, sampled on day 0 of AZD1222 vaccination. The source is an adult in good health.

This sequence joins TRBV12-3 or TRBV12-4 and TRBJ2-5; weak D call: TRBD2 (7 bases). The CDR3 loop spans 13 amino acids. V lost 7 bases to trimming and J lost 7 bases, with 16 bases between them. The CDR3 DNA sequence: TGTGCCAGCACCCCGGGCGGGGGCTGGACCCAGTACTTC. It yields the protein CASTPGGGWTQYF.

The chain links TRBV28 to TRBJ1-4; TRBD1 agrees at 7 bases. Germline-derived CDR1 and CDR2 are MDHEN and SYDVKM. The junction had 4 bases not matched to a gene; V was cut back by 5 bases and J by 7 bases. This CDR3 is built from 13 residues. CDR3 nucleotide sequence: TGTGCCAGCAGTCGGGACAGAATTGAAAAACTGTTTTTT. It is translated as CASSRDRIEKLFF.

The CDR3, as DNA: TGTGCCAGCAGCTTAGGTGGCGGGTGGGGGTCCTACGAGCAGTACTTC. Protein: CASSLGGGWGSYEQYF. This chain connects TRBV7-2 to TRBJ2-7; D may match TRBD1 or TRBD2 (5 bases each). V lost 1 base and J 1 base, leaving 14 bases between the germline ends. This CDR3 comprises 16 residues. From germline, CDR1 is SGHTA and CDR2 FQGNSA.

The chain carries TRBV7-9 and TRBJ2-7; 9 bases match TRBD2. This CDR3 is 17 amino acids long. The germline gives CDR1 SEHNR, CDR2 FQNEAQ (reference sequence). The V and J ends lost 5 bases and 5 bases, in that order; junction bases with no gene match: 16. CDR3 sequence: CASSAGVGAGGMDEQYF. The DNA of the CDR3 is TGTGCCAGCAGCGCCGGGGTCGGAGCGGGGGGTATGGACGAGCAGTACTTC.

The chain joins TRBV27 to TRBJ2-3; possibly TRBD1 for D (5 bases). V lost 5 bases to trimming and J lost 6 bases, with 15 bases between them. Germline CDR1 reads MNHEY; CDR2 reads SMNVEV (reference sequence). This CDR3 spans 14 amino acids. For the CDR3, the DNA is TGTGCCAGCAGTCAAAACAGGATCCAGGATACGCAGTATTTT. Protein product: CASSQNRIQDTQYF.

This clone appeared a single time. The chain has TRBV6-5 and TRBJ2-7; D unclear. Germline V gene sequence: CDR1 MNHEY, CDR2 SVGAGI. Trimming cost V 8 bases and J 3 bases, with 11 bases left between them. This CDR3 contains 12 residues. The CDR3: CASRRGIYEQYF. The CDR3 DNA reads as TGTGCCAGCCGGAGAGGAATCTACGAGCAGTACTTC.

The chain links TRBV5-4 to TRBJ2-2, with D perhaps TRBD1 (5 bases). Germline V gene data show CDR1 as SGHNT and CDR2 as YYREEE (reference sequence). V was clipped by 0 bases and J by 7 bases, with 10 bases between them. CDR3 length: 14 amino acids. In DNA, the CDR3 is TGTGCCAGCAGCTTGGGGGGCTATGGCGGGGAGCTGTTTTTT. Encoded protein: CASSLGGYGGELFF.

The chain combines TRBV5-1 with TRBJ1-3; TRBD1 matches at 8 bases. With 4 bases clipped from V and 4 bases from J, the junction kept 4 bases outside the gene matches. The CDR3 has 14 residues. Germline lookup yields CDR1 SGHRS and CDR2 YFSETQ. The CDR3 DNA follows: TGCGCCAGCAGCACGGGACAGGTCGGAAACACCATATATTTT. This encodes CASSTGQVGNTIYF.

The gene calls are TRBV28 and TRBJ2-1; no clear D. V was cut by 5 bases and J by 2 bases, with 10 bases left in between. This CDR3 region has 14 residues. Per the germline V gene, CDR1 is MDHEN and CDR2 is SYDVKM. The CDR3 bases are TGTGCCAGCAGTATACCACCCGCCTACAATGAGCAGTTCTTC. Translating gives CASSIPPAYNEQFF. Complete variable domain (other parts from reference TRBV28 and TRBJ2-1): DVKVTQSSRYLVKRTGEKVFLECVQDMDHENMFWYRQDPGLGLRLIYFSYDVKMKEKGDIPEGYSVSREKKERFSLILESASTNQTSMYLCASSIPPAYNEQFFGPGTRLTVL.

The chain joins TRBV28 to TRBJ1-2; D uncertain. In germline, CDR1 is MDHEN, CDR2 SYDVKM. The CDR3 length is 12 residues. V dropped 6 bases and J dropped 4 bases, with 9 bases sitting between them. CDR3: CASRDSSYGYTF. The CDR3 DNA is TGTGCCAGCAGGGATTCGAGCTATGGCTACACCTTC.

The V gene is TRBV28, the J gene TRBJ2-3; D may be TRBD2 (5 bases). Germline V gives CDR1 MDHEN, CDR2 SYDVKM. The CDR3 spans 16 residues. Trimming took 5 bases from V and 5 from J, leaving 20 bases between them. The CDR3 region is CASSRYGVSLGDTQYF. For the CDR3, the DNA is TGTGCCAGCAGTCGGTACGGGGTATCCTTAGGAGATACGCAGTATTTT.

This rearrangement joins TRBV5-6 to TRBJ1-5, with 7 bases identical to TRBD1. The V gene's germline CDR1 is SGHDT and CDR2 YYEEEE. The CDR3 loop spans 14 amino acids. V was clipped by 0 bases and J by 7 bases; unmatched bases: 4. The CDR3 protein is CASSLGQGSQPQHF. The CDR3 DNA reads as TGTGCCAGCAGCTTGGGACAGGGAAGCCAGCCCCAGCATTTT. Together with reference TRBV5-6 and TRBJ1-5, the CDR3 gives the full variable domain: DAGVTQSPTHLIKTRGQQVTLRCSPKSGHDTVSWYQQALGQGPQFIFQYYEEEERQRGNFPDRFSGHQFPNYSSELNVNALLLGDSALYLCASSLGQGSQPQHFGDGTRLSIL.

The gene calls are TRBV6-2 or TRBV6-3 and TRBJ1-2; D is uncertain. This CDR3 is 14 amino acids long. The V end was cut by 2 bases, the J end by 3 bases, with 10 bases between. Germline CDR1 and CDR2: MNHEY and SVGEGT. CDR3 DNA sequence: TGTGCCAGCAGTTACGATGACAACTACTATGGCTACACCTTC. Translation: CASSYDDNYYGYTF.

The rearrangement joins TRBV12-3 or TRBV12-4 to TRBJ1-5; TRBD1 matches 8 bases. The junction had 3 bases not matched to a gene; V was cut back by 9 bases and J by 2 bases. The CDR3 covers 13 residues. CDR3 DNA sequence: TGTGCCAGTATGACAGGGGGCAATCAGCCCCAGCATTTT. This codes for CASMTGGNQPQHF.

The chain has TRBV7-2 and TRBJ1-1, with D maybe TRBD1 (6 bases). The length of the CDR3 is 15 residues. The ends were cut back, 2 bases at V and 5 bases at J, with 15 bases in the middle. Germline V gene sequence: CDR1 SGHTA, CDR2 FQGNSA. The CDR3: CASSLYPGGQTEAFF. DNA of the CDR3: TGTGCCAGCAGCTTATATCCGGGGGGGCAAACTGAAGCTTTCTTT.

This clone has only one observation. The chain has TRBV28 and TRBJ1-1; the match to TRBD1 covers 8 bases. Trimming took 5 bases from V and 3 from J; bases not matched to a gene: 8. This CDR3 is 15 amino acids long. Looked up from germline, CDR1 is MDHEN and CDR2 is SYDVKM. The CDR3 region is CASSPQGALDTEAFF. CDR3 nucleotide sequence: TGTGCCAGCAGTCCCCAGGGGGCTTTGGACACTGAAGCTTTCTTT.

The chain carries TRBV2 and TRBJ2-7; D is unclear. Trimming took off 9 bases at V and 4 bases at J, with 22 bases between the two ends. This CDR3 has 15 amino acids. In germline, CDR1 is SNHLY, CDR2 FYNNEI. Written as DNA, the CDR3 is TGTGCCAGTGACGAGCTGGTTAGCTCCTCTTACGAGCAGTACTTC. Protein product: CASDELVSSSYEQYF.

This chain connects TRBV10-3 to TRBJ1-6, with a possible D match to TRBD1 (6 bases). Trimming removed 5 bases at V and 6 bases at J, with 14 bases between. This CDR3 spans 15 amino acids. Germline-derived CDR1 and CDR2 are ENHRY and SYGVKD. CDR3 residues: CAISKTGDFNSPLHF. The CDR3 DNA reads TGTGCCATCAGTAAGACAGGAGACTTTAATTCACCCCTCCACTTT.

DNA for the CDR3: TGTGCCAGCTCACCACCGAACAGGCCTATGAACACTGAAGCTTTCTTT. This sequence encodes CASSPPNRPMNTEAFF. This chain connects TRBV18 to TRBJ1-1; D is possibly TRBD1 (5 bases). CDR1 and CDR2 (germline): KGHSH, LQKENI. Trimming left V 0 bases short and J 0 bases short, with 11 bases between. CDR3 length: 16 amino acids. Full variable domain (missing parts from reference TRBV18 and TRBJ1-1): NAGVMQNPRHLVRRRGQEARLRCSPMKGHSHVYWYRQLPEEGLKFMVYLQKENIIDESGMPKERFSAEFPKEGPSILRIQQVVRGDSAAYFCASSPPNRPMNTEAFFGQGTRLTVV.

The chain recombines TRBV25-1 with TRBJ1-1; D unresolved. Looked up from germline, CDR1 is MGHDK and CDR2 is SYGVNS. The V end lost 3 bases, the J end lost 0 bases, and 5 bases lay between the germline ends. The CDR3 is 13 residues long. CDR3 loop: CASSDKLNTEAFF. CDR3 nucleotides: TGTGCCAGCAGTGATAAATTGAACACTGAAGCTTTCTTT.